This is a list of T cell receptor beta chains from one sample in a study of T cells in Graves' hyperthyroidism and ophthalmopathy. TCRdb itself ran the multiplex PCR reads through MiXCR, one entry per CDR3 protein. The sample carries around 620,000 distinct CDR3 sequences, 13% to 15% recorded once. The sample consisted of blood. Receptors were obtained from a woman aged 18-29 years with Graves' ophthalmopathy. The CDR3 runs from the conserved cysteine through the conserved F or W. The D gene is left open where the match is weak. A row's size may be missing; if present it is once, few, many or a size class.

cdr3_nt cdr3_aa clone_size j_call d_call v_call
TGCAGTGCTAGAGATCCAACGGGGACGTTCTCCGAGCAGTACTTC CSARDPTGTFSEQYF . TRBJ2-7 . TRBV20-1
TGCAGTGCTAGAGGAGAGCATACGCAGTATTTT CSARGEHTQYF few TRBJ2-3 . TRBV20-1
TGCGCCAGCAGCGCGGGGACAGGGGGGAACACCGGGGAGCTGTTTTTT CASSAGTGGNTGELFF many TRBJ2-2 TRBD1 TRBV5-1
TGCAGTGCTAGAGAAAGCAGGGGCGGCAATCAGCCCCAGCATTTT CSARESRGGNQPQHF . TRBJ1-5 . TRBV20-1
TGTGCCAGCAGCGCCCAGCGTGAGCAGTTCTTC CASSAQREQFF many TRBJ2-1 . TRBV9
TGTGCCAGCAGCGTAGATCCAGGGGTGACTGGAAACACCATATATTTT CASSVDPGVTGNTIYF . TRBJ1-3 . TRBV9
TGTGCCAGCAGCTTCGGGGCCCCCTATGGCTACACCTTC CASSFGAPYGYTF many TRBJ1-2 . TRBV5-6
TGCGCCAGCAGCCAATTCCCGGGCCTAACGCCCCATGAGCAGTTCTTC CASSQFPGLTPHEQFF many TRBJ2-1 . TRBV4-1
TGCAGCGTTGAGAGGGCGACAGGGGTAGACAACACCGGGGAGCTGTTTTTT CSVERATGVDNTGELFF . TRBJ2-2 TRBD1 TRBV29-1
TGTGCCTGGAGTTTATGGTCGGGTACTGAAGCTTTCTTT CAWSLWSGTEAFF many TRBJ1-1 . TRBV30
TGTGCCATCAGCCTAAGGGGGGACAATGAGCAGTTCTTC CAISLRGDNEQFF . TRBJ2-1 . TRBV10-3
TGCAGCGCCCGCGAGGGAGGGGCCTACGAGCAGTACTTC CSAREGGAYEQYF . TRBJ2-7 TRBD2 TRBV29-1
TGTGCCAGCAGTTACTCTGGCGGGAGGGCCTACGAGCAGTACTTC CASSYSGGRAYEQYF many TRBJ2-7 TRBD2 TRBV6-2/TRBV6-3
TGTGCCAGCAGCTTAGTAGCGGGAGGATCCGGGGAGCTGTTTTTT CASSLVAGGSGELFF many TRBJ2-2 TRBD2 TRBV11-2
TGTGCCAGTAGTATTAACTCAGGACTAGCGGTCTACAATGAGCAGTTCTTC CASSINSGLAVYNEQFF few TRBJ2-1 TRBD2 TRBV19
TGTGCCAGTAGGGACAGGGGTGCCAAAAACATTCAGTACTTC CASRDRGAKNIQYF many TRBJ2-4 TRBD1 TRBV19
TGTGCCAGCAGTTCTCCACGGGATCCACCCTACAATGAGCAGTTCTTC CASSSPRDPPYNEQFF many TRBJ2-1 . TRBV28
TGTGCCAGCAGCCCGGGACAGCTACTCTATGGCTACACCTTC CASSPGQLLYGYTF few TRBJ1-2 TRBD1 TRBV5-6
TGTGCCAGCAGCTTGGGACTAGCGGGAGAGGACTACGAGCAGTACTTC CASSLGLAGEDYEQYF many TRBJ2-7 TRBD2 TRBV5-5
TGTGCCAGCAGTTTATGGGCGGGAGTAATCGACAATGAGCAGTTCTTC CASSLWAGVIDNEQFF few TRBJ2-1 TRBD2 TRBV27
TGTGCCAGCGGTGCGAGCACAGATACGCAGTATTTT CASGASTDTQYF . TRBJ2-3 . TRBV6-4
TGTGCCAGCAGCTTCTGGCAGGGGCCCCTCTATGGCTACACCTTC CASSFWQGPLYGYTF . TRBJ1-2 . TRBV5-6
TGTGCCAGCAGTGATTCCGGGACCTTTCCCAATGGGCAGTTCTTC CASSDSGTFPNGQFF many TRBJ2-1 . TRBV2
TGTGCCAGCTCAAGCGGGACTAACACCTACGAGCAGTACTTC CASSSGTNTYEQYF many TRBJ2-7 TRBD2 TRBV18
TGTGCCAGCAGCCAAGATGAGGCGAATACGCAGTATTTT CASSQDEANTQYF many TRBJ2-3 . TRBV3-1
TGTGCCAGCAGCAACGACAGCACAGATACGCAGTATTTT CASSNDSTDTQYF many TRBJ2-3 . TRBV7-9
TGTGCCAGCACCTTAGGGGTAGCGGGAGCGGTAGATACGCAGTATTTT CASTLGVAGAVDTQYF many TRBJ2-3 TRBD2 TRBV7-8
TGTGCCAGTAGTATAGATGGGGGGGGCCTAGCGGGGGCCTACGAGCAGTACTTC CASSIDGGGLAGAYEQYF . TRBJ2-7 TRBD2 TRBV19
TGTGCCAGCAGCAATCCTCCGGGACAGTGGAAAAACATTCAGTACTTC CASSNPPGQWKNIQYF . TRBJ2-4 TRBD1 TRBV9
TGTGCCAGTAGTATTGGAAGGGGACAGAACTACGAGCAGTACTTC CASSIGRGQNYEQYF . TRBJ2-7 TRBD1 TRBV19
TGCGCCAGCAGCGTAGGGGACAGGGCGGCTTTCTTT CASSVGDRAAFF . TRBJ1-1 TRBD1 TRBV5-1
TGTGCCAGCAGCTCGGGACACTCCGCCTATAATGAAAAACTGTTTTTT CASSSGHSAYNEKLFF many TRBJ1-4 . TRBV5-8
TGTGCCAGTAGCGGGGGAGAGGGGACTGATTACAATGAGCAGTTCTTC CASSGGEGTDYNEQFF . TRBJ2-1 . TRBV19
TGTGCCAGCAGTGAATTAGAGCTGGGGACAGCGTTCTACGAGCAGTACTTC CASSELELGTAFYEQYF many TRBJ2-7 TRBD1 TRBV2
TGTGCCAGCATTAGACAGGGTAAACCCTACGAGCAGTACTTC CASIRQGKPYEQYF many TRBJ2-7 TRBD1 TRBV12-3/TRBV12-4
TGCAGTGCTAGCCCACGACAATACCTTTTACAAGAGACCCAGTACTTC CSASPRQYLLQETQYF many TRBJ2-5 . TRBV20-1
TGTGCCAGCAGCTCGACACGGGACAGCTTTACTGTCCTGACTTTC CASSSTRDSFTVLTF few TRBJ2-6 TRBD1 TRBV7-9
TGTGCCAGCAGCTTAGTCCTCGATTCCTACAATGAGCAGTTCTTC CASSLVLDSYNEQFF . TRBJ2-1 . TRBV7-2
TGCGCCAGCAGCCAAGTCAAGGGGGAAAAACTGTTTTTT CASSQVKGEKLFF many TRBJ1-4 . TRBV4-1
TGTGCCAGCAGCCCAGTTGAGATGGGTAATGAAAAACTGTTTTTT CASSPVEMGNEKLFF many TRBJ1-4 . TRBV6-1
TGTGCCAGCAGCTCGTGGGACAGGGAGAACACTGAAGCTTTCTTT CASSSWDRENTEAFF many TRBJ1-1 TRBD1 TRBV7-9
TGTGCCTGGAGTGTATTCGGGGACTCTAGCAATCAGCCCCAGCATTTT CAWSVFGDSSNQPQHF few TRBJ1-5 . TRBV30
TGTGCCACCAGTGACCCCGGACTAGCGGGAGGGTACACAGATACGCAGTATTTT CATSDPGLAGGYTDTQYF . TRBJ2-3 TRBD2 TRBV24-1
TGTGCCAGCAGTGTCGGTGGGAGGCAATACAATGAGCAGTTCTTC CASSVGGRQYNEQFF many TRBJ2-1 . TRBV2
TGTGCCAGCAGCCTCGGCTTTGGGACCACTTTTCACGGGGAGCTGTTTTTT CASSLGFGTTFHGELFF . TRBJ2-2 . TRBV7-9
TGTGCCAGCAGCTACAATAGGGGCGCCAGCACAGATACGCAGTATTTT CASSYNRGASTDTQYF few TRBJ2-3 . TRBV7-6
TGTGCCAGCAGCTTAGGGGGGGGGCCGGGAGAGACCCAGTACTTC CASSLGGGPGETQYF many TRBJ2-5 . TRBV11-3
TGTGCCAGTAGTATGGGGGAAGCAGATACGCAGTATTTT CASSMGEADTQYF . TRBJ2-3 . TRBV19
TGTGCCAGCAGCGTTGGGGACGTTCCTGAAGCTTTCTTT CASSVGDVPEAFF many TRBJ1-1 . TRBV9
TGTGCCGGCAGCTTCGCAGGACAAGCTAACTATGGCTACACCTTC CAGSFAGQANYGYTF once TRBJ1-2 . TRBV5-5
TGTGCCAGCTATTCCCAGGGGACTAATTCACCCCTCCACTTT CASYSQGTNSPLHF many TRBJ1-6 . TRBV6-1
TGTGCCAGCAGCCCACCCGGGACTAGCGGGAGATCGGCCCCCAATGAGCAGTTCTTC CASSPPGTSGRSAPNEQFF . TRBJ2-1 TRBD2 TRBV28
TGTGCCAGCTCCTACGACAGGGGCGCTAATGAAAAACTGTTTTTT CASSYDRGANEKLFF few TRBJ1-4 TRBD1 TRBV18
TGTGCCAGCAGCCCACAAGGGGGCAAAGAGACCCAGTACTTC CASSPQGGKETQYF . TRBJ2-5 TRBD1 TRBV7-2
TGTGCCAGCACCCCAGGGAGGGCGGGGGACTATGGCTACACCTTC CASTPGRAGDYGYTF many TRBJ1-2 . TRBV7-9
TGTGCCAGCAGTTTAGAGCTATCTCGCTCCTACGAGCAGTACTTC CASSLELSRSYEQYF many TRBJ2-7 . TRBV27
TGTGCCAGCAGCTTAGTAGCGGGGGGGGCTATTGAGCAGTTCTTC CASSLVAGGAIEQFF many TRBJ2-1 TRBD2 TRBV7-8
TGTGCCAGCAGTTTACAGGGGGGCTCCTACAATGAGCAGTTCTTC CASSLQGGSYNEQFF many TRBJ2-1 TRBD1 TRBV6-1
TGCAGTGCTAGCTACAGGGAGGGTTTTAGCAATCAGCCCCAGCATTTT CSASYREGFSNQPQHF many TRBJ1-5 . TRBV20-1